The 18 T cell receptor beta chains presented below share a single source sample, sequenced in a study of OX40 agonist ivuxolimab in advanced cancers. Using immunoSEQ multiplex PCR, the repertoire was profiled, and TCRdb retains in-frame clones only, with some absent. This sample has some 45,000 clones; about 82% occur once, and the top ten carry roughly 22%. Sequencing used CD4+ or CD8+ T cells sorted from blood, obtained in a trial of the OX40 agonist ivuxolimab. Receptor source: an adult with an advanced solid tumor such as melanoma, head and neck, liver or kidney cancer.

The chain employs TRBV4-3 and TRBJ2-7; D might be TRBD1 (6 bases). The V end lost 1 base, the J end lost 5 bases, and 12 bases lay between the germline ends. The CDR3 covers 14 residues. Germline assignment: CDR1 LGHNA and CDR2 YSLEER. The CDR3 protein is CASSQGQGSDEQYF. Here the CDR3 DNA reads TGCGCCAGCAGCCAAGGGCAGGGGAGCGACGAGCAGTACTTC.

This chain uses TRBV7-8 with TRBJ2-1; 12 bases align to TRBD2. V dropped 3 bases and J dropped 4; count of bases not matched to a gene: 4. This CDR3 has 16 amino acids. CDR1 is SGHVS and CDR2 is FQNEAQ in the germline V gene. CDR3 region: CASSLRLAGAYNEQFF. CDR3 DNA: TGTGCCAGCAGCTTGCGACTAGCGGGGGCATACAATGAGCAGTTCTTC.

V usage is TRBV30 and J usage is TRBJ1-1; perhaps TRBD1 as D (5 bases). CDR1 and CDR2 from the germline V gene are GTSNPN and SVGIG (reference sequence). The CDR3 consists of 13 residues. The V and J ends lost 5 bases and 5 bases respectively, with 15 bases between them. CDR3 protein: CAWGFSGWTEAFF. CDR3 nucleotides: TGTGCCTGGGGCTTCTCAGGGTGGACTGAAGCTTTCTTT.

The chain joins TRBV11-2 to TRBJ2-1, with D hard to call. Germline CDR1 and CDR2: SGHAT and FQNNGV. V gave up 0 bases and J gave up 5 bases, with 11 bases separating them. The CDR3 sequence is 15 residues long. The CDR3 DNA sequence: TGTGCCAGCAGCTTAGAGGTGGACCTTGACAATGAGCAGTTCTTC. Translating it yields CASSLEVDLDNEQFF.

V is TRBV19 and J is TRBJ2-4; unclear D gene. Trimming pared 4 bases from V and 0 bases from J, leaving 10 bases between. Germline V gene sequence: CDR1 LNHDA, CDR2 SQIVND (reference sequence). The CDR3 has 15 amino acids. The CDR3 DNA reads as TGTGCCAGTAGTAACCTAGGGCCAGCCAAAAACATTCAGTACTTC. Translation: CASSNLGPAKNIQYF.

This clone was recorded once. This rearrangement joins TRBV5-4 to TRBJ2-7, with 9 bases lining up with TRBD2. The CDR3 extends over 15 amino acids. V was pared by 2 bases and J by 5 bases, with 8 bases of the junction left unmatched. Per the germline V gene, CDR1 is SGHNT and CDR2 is YYREEE (reference sequence). CDR3 in amino acids: CASSFRASGTNEQYF. CDR3 in DNA: TGTGCCAGCAGCTTCCGGGCTAGCGGGACAAACGAGCAGTACTTC.

The chain couples TRBV4-1 to TRBJ1-2, with TRBD1 matching over 8 bases. This CDR3 contains 15 residues. The germline CDR1 and CDR2 sequences are MGHRA and YSYEKL. Unmatched junction bases numbered 6, after V lost 0 bases and J lost 6 bases. Written as DNA, the CDR3 is TGCGCCAGCAGCCAAGACCCTCTGACAGGGGATGGCTACACCTTC. Protein: CASSQDPLTGDGYTF.

The chain is built from TRBV7-8 and TRBJ1-5, with D maybe TRBD1 (5 bases). This CDR3 is built from 15 residues. Trimming cost V 1 base and J 8 bases, with 15 bases left between them. Germline assignment: CDR1 SGHVS and CDR2 FQNEAQ. Here the CDR3 reads CASSLVGGAREPQHF. As DNA, the CDR3 is TGTGCCAGCAGCTTAGTCGGAGGGGCCCGTGAGCCCCAGCATTTT.

The V call is TRBV10-3, the J call TRBJ2-5; 7 nucleotides align to TRBD2. Trimming took 3 bases from V and 2 from J; bases not matched to a gene: 6. The CDR3 is 15 residues long. Germline-derived CDR1 and CDR2 are ENHRY and SYGVKD. CDR3 in DNA: TGTGCCATCAGTGATAAGCGGGGTTCTCAAGAGACCCAGTACTTC. It specifies CAISDKRGSQETQYF.

This chain connects TRBV11-2 to TRBJ2-3, with D possibly called TRBD1 or TRBD2 (5 bases each). This CDR3 is 16 amino acids long. V lost 5 bases to trimming and J lost 2 bases, with 17 bases between them. The V gene's germline CDR1 is SGHAT and CDR2 FQNNGV. The CDR3 DNA sequence: TGTGCCAGCAGCAAAGGGACCCAAACCTTCACAGATACGCAGTATTTT. It yields the protein CASSKGTQTFTDTQYF.

The rearrangement links TRBV5-6 to TRBJ2-7, with unresolved D. The germline V gene has CDR1 SGHDT and CDR2 YYEEEE. The CDR3 is 16 residues long. The V end lost 3 bases, the J end lost 0 bases, and 16 bases lay between the germline ends. Here the CDR3 DNA reads TGTGCCAGCAGCTCGCCCTCTGACGCGAGCTCCTACGAGCAGTACGTC. Translated, it gives CASSSPSDASSYEQYV.

This chain links TRBV11-2 with TRBJ2-1; 13 nucleotides align to TRBD2. The CDR3 has 17 amino acids. The V gene's germline CDR1 is SGHAT and CDR2 FQNNGV. Trimming took 7 bases from V and 4 from J; bases not matched to a gene: 10. CDR3 sequence (DNA): TGTGCCAGCACCCTATCGCCGACTAGCGGGGGGTACAATGAGCAGTTCTTC. Its protein product is CASTLSPTSGGYNEQFF.

This chain joins TRBV18 and TRBJ1-1, with 12 bases matching TRBD1. The ends lost 6 bases at V and 3 bases at J; junction bases unmatched: 5. The length of the CDR3 is 15 residues. CDR1 KGHSH and CDR2 LQKENI come from the germline V gene. CDR3 DNA sequence: TGTGCCAGCTCGCCGGGACAGGGGGCGCACACTGAAGCTTTCTTT. Translation: CASSPGQGAHTEAFF.

This clone was detected once. This chain links TRBV6-1 with TRBJ1-1; 9 nucleotides agree with TRBD1. J gave up 1 base and V 0 bases, and 0 bases lay outside the gene matches. Germline loops: CDR1 MNHNS, CDR2 SASEGT. The CDR3 is 15 amino acids. The CDR3 reads CASSEAQGANTEAFF. DNA of the CDR3: TGTGCCAGCAGTGAAGCACAGGGGGCGAACACTGAAGCTTTCTTT.

This chain connects TRBV19 to TRBJ2-5, with TRBD1 matching 9 bases. J gave up 4 bases and V 1 base, and 1 base lay outside the gene matches. The V gene's germline CDR1 is LNHDA and CDR2 SQIVND (reference sequence). CDR3 size: 14 residues. The DNA of the CDR3 is TGTGCCAGTAGTATAGGGACAGGGGTAGAGACCCAGTACTTC. This codes for CASSIGTGVETQYF.

This chain joins TRBV28 and TRBJ1-5; the D gene is possibly TRBD1 (5 bases). V was clipped by 4 bases and J by 3 bases, with 13 bases between them. The CDR3 has 15 residues. Germline V CDR1 and CDR2: MDHEN, SYDVKM. The CDR3 nucleotides read TGTGCCAGCAGTTCCCGTCAGGGTAACAATCAGCCCCAGCATTTT. Translating gives CASSSRQGNNQPQHF.

The V call is TRBV4-1, the J call TRBJ1-1; maybe TRBD1 (5 bases). Germline CDR1 reads MGHRA; CDR2 reads YSYEKL. The V end lost 3 bases, the J end lost 1 base, and 15 bases lay between the germline ends. The CDR3 has 16 residues. The CDR3 protein is CASSHGDGGGNTEAFF. The CDR3 nucleotides read TGCGCCAGCAGCCATGGCGACGGGGGGGGGAACACTGAAGCTTTCTTT.

The rearrangement links TRBV28 to TRBJ2-7; possible D gene TRBD1, 6 bases. Germline values: CDR1 MDHEN, CDR2 SYDVKM. This CDR3 is built from 15 residues. V gave up 2 bases and J gave up 0 bases, with 11 bases separating them. CDR3 DNA: TGTGCCAGCAGTTTAGGGACAATTAGCTCCTACGAGCAGTACTTC. As protein: CASSLGTISSYEQYF.